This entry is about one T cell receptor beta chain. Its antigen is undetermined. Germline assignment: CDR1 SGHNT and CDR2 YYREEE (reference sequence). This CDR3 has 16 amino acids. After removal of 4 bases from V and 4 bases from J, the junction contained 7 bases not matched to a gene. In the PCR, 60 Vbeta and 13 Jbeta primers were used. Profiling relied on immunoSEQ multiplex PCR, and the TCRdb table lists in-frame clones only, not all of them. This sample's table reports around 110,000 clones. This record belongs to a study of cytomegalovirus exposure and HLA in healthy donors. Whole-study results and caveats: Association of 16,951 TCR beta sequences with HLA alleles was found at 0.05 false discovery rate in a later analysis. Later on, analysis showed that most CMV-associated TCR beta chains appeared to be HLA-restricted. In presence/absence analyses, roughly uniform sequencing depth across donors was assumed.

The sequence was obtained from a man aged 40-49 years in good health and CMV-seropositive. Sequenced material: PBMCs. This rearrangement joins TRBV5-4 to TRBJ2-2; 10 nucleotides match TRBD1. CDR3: CASSTRQGAGTGELFF. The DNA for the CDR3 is TGTGCCAGCAGCACCCGACAGGGGGCTGGCACCGGGGAGCTGTTTTTT.